This T cell receptor (beta chain) comes out of a study of Ad26.COV2.S vaccination and SARS-CoV-2 variants. Whole-study context: A participant enrolled in the COV1001 Ad26.COV2.S trial arm provided the sample. Ad26.COV2.S given intramuscularly, once or twice 56 days apart. General study findings and limits: Possibly, TCR breadth and depth analyses underestimated total T cell responses.

With respect to this clone: Antigen specificity is unknown.

TCRdb's table, derived via immunoSEQ multiplex PCR, lists solely in-frame clones and lacks some. This repertoire shows about 350,000 clones, around 89% found once; its top ten account for 6.4%. Regarding treatment: roughly 18 received Ad26.COV2.S at low or high dose, single or two shots; several received placebo; per-sample allocation not given. Samples were taken on day 63 after the first vaccine or placebo injection. It was an adult aged 18-55 years in Boston who was the donor. Trimming shortened V by 1 base and J by 8 bases, and 20 bases separated the two germline ends. The CDR3 totals 16 residues. CDR1 is LGHNA, CDR2 YSLEER, per germline.

Here the sequenced sample was peripheral blood, taken in a trial of Ad26.COV2.S vaccine versus placebo. This chain joins TRBV4-3 and TRBJ1-1, with D unresolved. The receptor's source is a person between 18 and 65 years old who received the Ad26.COV2.S COVID-19 vaccine or a placebo. Here the CDR3 reads CASSQGIGFERIEAFF. The DNA for the CDR3 is TGCGCCAGCAGCCAAGGAATAGGGTTTGAACGGATCGAAGCTTTCTTT.